This T cell receptor (beta chain) was recovered during a study of glioma-infiltrating T cells. Amplification of TCR alpha and beta CDR3 regions from RNA used iRepertoire nested multiplex PCR. TCRdb re-derived calls from the multiplex PCR reads in MiXCR, one entry per CDR3 protein. This sample has 84,000 or so distinct CDR3 sequences, with 23% found just once. This clonotype was detected many times. The sequence derives from a human donor with low-grade glioma or glioblastoma, undergoing nonglioma brain surgery, or in good health (not recorded which). The source material was glioma tissue, nonneoplastic brain tissue, or PBMCs (not recorded which).

CDR3 nucleotides: TGTGCCAGCGCGACGTCAGCAGGTGGGAGAACAACTGAAGCTTTCTTT. Encoded protein: CASATSAGGRTTEAFF. The chain couples TRBV2 to TRBJ1-1; D call uncertain. The length of the CDR3 is 16 residues. From germline, CDR1 is SNHLY and CDR2 FYNNEI. V was cut by 8 bases and J by 5 bases, with 24 bases left in between.